The entry below describes one TCR beta chain. This clonotype was picked up many times. What this receptor recognizes is not known. No much larger clone is present one base from it, and per-base qualities are unavailable. The data belong to a study of Graves' ophthalmopathy and Graves' hyperthyroidism (dated by TCRdb to 2016 to 2019). Regarding the study in general: A patient counted as having stable hyperthyroidism if there was no progression to ophthalmopathy within 18 months of follow-up. The independent validation cohort included 18 to 20 hyperthyroidism patients plus 17 patients who later progressed from hyperthyroidism to ophthalmopathy. In total, over 130 blood samples were TCR-sequenced: around 42 ophthalmopathy, over 70 hyperthyroidism and approximately 17 hyperthyroidism-to-ophthalmopathy patients. In six hyperthyroidism patients, T-cell repertoires of thyroid tissue and blood were compared. A discovery set of 90 to 100 patients (43 ophthalmopathy, just over 55 stable hyperthyroidism) was enrolled to explore V-J signatures distinguishing ophthalmopathy from hyperthyroidism. Following sample collection, hyperthyroidism patients were given methimazole at a starting dose of 30 mg daily, and ophthalmopathy patients were given high-dose intravenous methylprednisolone. The study used signatures of the TCR beta repertoire to tell Graves' ophthalmopathy apart from Graves' hyperthyroidism and to predict which patients would progress to ophthalmopathy. Broad study findings and their caveats: In cross-validation, the 13-signature model distinguished ophthalmopathy from stable hyperthyroidism with 87.88% sensitivity and around 84% specificity, while in the test set the corresponding values were roughly 80% and 75%. In validation, the model predicted ophthalmopathy progression with 55% to 71% sensitivity and 72.22% specificity; some 13 predicted patients were CT-confirmed with GO in a median of about 6.2 months. Among expanded thyroid clonotypes with frequency above 0.001, most also showed up in blood, which suggests that blood repertoires may reflect the thyroid immune response. No statistical method was used to predetermine the sample size, and group allocation was not hidden from the investigators.

For repertoire sequencing, the TCR beta CDR3 regions were amplified from RNA transcripts. A first-round RT-PCR used HTBI primers with the Qiagen OneStep RT-PCR kit, followed by a second-round multiplex PCR, size selection and purification. Sequencing of the libraries was carried out on an Illumina HiSeq2000 in paired-end mode with 100 bp reads. The authors processed their data as follows. SOAPnuke was used for read processing, and reads with adapters, uncalled bases, a mean Phred below 15, or no exact constant-primer or identifier match were discarded. COPE v1.2.5 was used to merge high-quality paired reads. Each unique nucleotide sequence was treated as a clonotype, and MiTCR v1.1 was used to align the clonotypes to the IMGT TRB V, D and J references. Only V-J combinations with frequency above 0.0001 were analysed, covering around 99% of repertoires. For each V-J combination, a TCR clonal expansion and chaos score was defined as F50 clonal expansion divided by the chaos observed in the TCRdist matrix. Welch's t-statistics and random forest were used to narrow the features down to around twelve V-J combinations, which were then fed into a naive Bayes classifier. The Morisita-Horn index was used to measure how similar the thyroid and blood repertoires were. Using fastp at Q25 and MiXCR, TCRdb reprocessed the public reads and kept productive beta chains. Identical CDR3 protein sequences are pooled into one entry, listed with their most common genes and DNA. Clone size and V and J calls follow TCRdb, not the original study. The table for this sample lists about 500,000 distinct CDR3 sequences; about 35% of them were counted only once. The ten largest account for about 4.1% of the sample.

Here V drops 6 bases and J drops 5 bases, and the junction holds 0 bases not matched to any gene. CDR1 and CDR2 (WSHSY, SAAADI) derive from the germline V gene. Measured from the cysteine to the phenylalanine, the CDR3 is 12 residues long. Only the CDR3 region is kept as DNA, spanning 36 bases read in frame from base 1. Hyperthyroidism patients were newly diagnosed, with disease duration under 2 months, and aged 18 to 65 years. Anyone with other autoimmune diseases, uncontrolled infections, pregnancy or lactation was excluded from the study. Diagnosis relied on clinical symptoms, serum thyroxine, TRAb, thyroid ultrasound and orbital computed tomography. Total RNA was extracted with Trizol reagent and quality-checked on an Agilent 2100 Bioanalyzer.

This TCR came from an adult man with Graves' hyperthyroidism. The rearranged segments are TRBV10-2 and TRBJ1-1; the junction holds 10 bases that match TRBD1. Sequencing used peripheral blood or thyroid tissue (not recorded which). The CDR3 amino acid sequence is: CASRDRGTEAFF. In nucleotide form, the sequence is TGCGCCAGCAGGGACAGGGGGACTGAAGCTTTCTTT.